This T cell receptor beta chain was profiled in a study of glioma-infiltrating T cells. Study conclusions and caveats: Non-neoplastic patients had below-expected tissue-blood divergence, while all gliomas exceeded expectation.

The iRepertoire nested amplicon-rescue multiplex PCR amplified TCR alpha and beta CDR3s from RNA. Input was about 85-450 ng of tissue mRNA or PBMC total RNA. MiXCR, run by TCRdb on the multiplex PCR reads, gives a single entry per CDR3 protein. The sample has 35,000 to 45,000 distinct CDR3 sequences; 20% to 25% are singletons. This clonotype has at least ten counts. No antigen is known for it. This TCR derives from a human donor with low-grade glioma or glioblastoma, undergoing nonglioma brain surgery, or in good health (not recorded which). Sample: glioma tissue, nonneoplastic brain tissue, or PBMCs (not recorded which).

CDR3 residues: CASSIPTLQETQYF. The CDR3 DNA reads TGTGCCAGTAGTATACCCACGCTTCAAGAGACCCAGTACTTC. The chain has TRBV19 and TRBJ2-5; D remains unclear. Germline assignment: CDR1 LNHDA and CDR2 SQIVND (reference sequence). Trimming left V 2 bases short and J 2 bases short, with 9 bases between. The CDR3 covers 14 residues.